Shown below are 11 T cell receptor beta chains from a single sample sequenced in a study of regulatory T cells in long-lasting Graves disease. Researchers made TCR beta libraries by using iRepertoire HTBI primers and running Arm-PCR on CDR3 regions. TCRdb reanalysed the multiplex PCR reads using MiXCR and keeps one entry per CDR3 protein. The sample includes 350,000 to 450,000 distinct CDR3 sequences, over 12% of them seen just once. Time point here: newly diagnosed GD, antithyroid drugs for less than 3 months. Extracted PBMC RNA gave rise to the TCR library. These data are also associated with another study on T cells in Graves' hyperthyroidism and ophthalmopathy.

The specimen was peripheral blood mononuclear cells (PBMCs), collected at new diagnosis, from a patient treated with antithyroid drugs. The receptors were sampled from a woman between 40 and 55 years old with Graves disease.

The chain uses TRBV28 and TRBJ2-7; a possible D gene is TRBD2 (5 bases). Germline CDR1 MDHEN, CDR2 SYDVKM. The V end was cut by 2 bases, the J end by 1 base, with 15 bases between. The CDR3 has 16 residues. The CDR3 reads CASSLLVAWGSYEQYF. The DNA for the CDR3 is TGTGCCAGCAGTTTACTGGTAGCGTGGGGATCCTACGAGCAGTACTTC.

The chain employs TRBV3-1 and TRBJ2-7; 7 nucleotides line up with TRBD2. From germline, CDR1 is LGHDT and CDR2 YNNKEL (reference sequence). Unmatched junction bases numbered 16, after V lost 8 bases and J lost 6 bases. This CDR3 has 15 residues. This chain's CDR3 is CASSLLWREMGEQYV. In nucleotides, the CDR3 is TGTGCCAGCTCACTCCTCTGGCGGGAGATGGGCGAGCAGTACGTC.

This clonotype was seen a single time. J is TRBJ2-3 and V is TRBV11-2; D gene ambiguous. The CDR3 spans 15 residues. V was pared by 2 bases and J by 4 bases, with 13 bases between. Per the germline V gene, CDR1 is SGHAT and CDR2 is FQNNGV. DNA for the CDR3: TGTGCCAGCAGCTTAAGGGCCTCACCGGCAGATACGCAGTATTTT. Its translation is CASSLRASPADTQYF.

This clonotype was found many times. The rearrangement uses TRBV28 and TRBJ2-7, with D hard to call. Deletions cut 5 bases from V and 0 bases from J, with 14 bases between. The CDR3 consists of 15 residues. Germline lookup yields CDR1 MDHEN and CDR2 SYDVKM. CDR3 sequence reads: CASSAVPLSSYEQYF. CDR3 nucleotides: TGTGCCAGCAGTGCCGTCCCCCTGAGCTCCTACGAGCAGTACTTC.

The sample holds many counts of this clonotype. The V gene is TRBV12-5, the J gene TRBJ2-7; tentative D call: TRBD2 (5 bases). Germline V gene data show CDR1 as LGHNT and CDR2 as FRNRAP. The CDR3 extends over 16 amino acids. Trimming took off 6 bases at V and 2 bases at J, with 20 bases between the two ends. This CDR3 reads CASGPPHTDSTYEQYF. The CDR3 region has the DNA TGTGCTAGTGGCCCGCCCCACACGGACTCAACCTACGAGCAGTACTTC.

This clonotype was counted many times. The V gene is TRBV19, the J gene TRBJ1-2; D possibly corresponds to TRBD1 (5 bases). The V gene lost 3 bases and the J gene lost 5 bases, with 10 bases spanning the gap. The CDR3 covers 13 residues. In germline, CDR1 is LNHDA, CDR2 SQIVND (reference sequence). The CDR3: CASSIGAAYGYTF. As DNA, the CDR3 is TGTGCCAGTAGTATCGGGGCAGCTTATGGCTACACCTTC.

This clonotype was found many times. This sequence joins TRBV28 and TRBJ2-3; 8 nucleotides agree with TRBD2. This CDR3 contains 16 residues. V lost 7 bases and J lost 6; bases outside the gene matches: 15. Germline lookup yields CDR1 MDHEN and CDR2 SYDVKM. Here the CDR3 DNA reads TGTGCCAGCATGCTCAATAGCGGGGTACGGAGCGATACGCAGTATTTT. Its translation: CASMLNSGVRSDTQYF.

The CDR3 region is CASKWGNEQFF. CDR3 bases: TGTGCCAGCAAGTGGGGAAATGAGCAGTTCTTC. This rearrangement joins TRBV12-3 or TRBV12-4 to TRBJ2-1; D is ambiguous. Trimming cost V 7 bases and J 7 bases, with 8 bases left between them. The CDR3 is made up of 11 amino acids.

This clonotype occurred many times. The V call is TRBV5-8, the J call TRBJ2-1; no clear D gene. In germline, CDR1 is SGHTS, CDR2 YDEGEE. The CDR3 spans 13 residues. The V end lost 6 bases, the J end lost 8 bases, and 15 bases lay between the germline ends. Here the CDR3 reads CASTSYVLDEQFF. The CDR3, as DNA: TGTGCCAGCACCTCGTATGTCCTTGATGAGCAGTTCTTC.

On this clonotype: This may be a read error, as it is one base from a much larger clone. The chain combines TRBV27 with TRBJ2-1, with D perhaps assigned TRBD1 or TRBD2 (5 bases each). The length of the CDR3 is 13 residues. Germline V gene data show CDR1 as MNHEY and CDR2 as SMNVEV (reference sequence). This chain's CDR3 is CASSFGRGNGQFF. Here the CDR3 DNA reads TGTGCCAGCAGTTTTGGTCGGGGCAATGGGCAGTTCTTC.

The chain is built from TRBV30 and TRBJ1-1, with D uncertain. V was shortened by 4 bases and J by 5 bases, with 17 bases between the two germline ends. Germline values: CDR1 GTSNPN, CDR2 SVGIG (reference sequence). CDR3 length: 14 residues. CDR3 region: CAWIPGPTGTEAFF. The CDR3 region has the DNA TGTGCCTGGATTCCCGGGCCCACTGGGACTGAAGCTTTCTTT.